Below are 25 T cell receptor beta chains sequenced from a single sample in a study of STAT5B mutations in CD4+ large granular lymphocyte leukemia (dated by TCRdb to the early 2020s). Library preparation employed the immunoSEQ multiplex PCR assay. TCRdb mirrors the immuneACCESS table, restricted to in-frame sequences. Some clones are absent from its copies; in checked studies, under half trace to an unresolved V gene, and the reason for the others is unknown. The sample records more than 30,000 clones, roughly 65% of which are singletons. Jointly, the top ten make up 2.5% to 3% of the sample. What was sequenced was CD4+ T cells from blood buffy coats. The receptors were gathered from a human donor in good health.

This clone was recorded a few times. This chain links TRBV7-2 with TRBJ1-2; weak D call: TRBD1 (5 bases). With 5 bases removed from V and 11 bases from J, the gap between germline ends came to 15 bases. Germline V CDR1 and CDR2: SGHTA, FQGNSA. The CDR3 is made up of 12 amino acids. The CDR3: CASSLRQRGYTF. The CDR3 DNA sequence: TGTGCCAGCAGCCTTCGACAGAGAGGGTACACCTTC.

V is TRBV5-1 and J is TRBJ2-5; 7 nucleotides agree with TRBD1. The V segment lost 4 bases and the J segment 3 bases; nucleotides outside the gene matches: 12. Germline lookup yields CDR1 SGHRS and CDR2 YFSETQ. CDR3 size: 16 residues. The CDR3 loop reads CASSVPGGQAEETQYF. CDR3 sequence (DNA): TGCGCCAGCAGCGTACCTGGCGGACAGGCCGAAGAGACCCAGTACTTC.

J is TRBJ2-2 and V is TRBV18; D is unclear. CDR3 size: 13 residues. The germline gives CDR1 KGHSH, CDR2 LQKENI. With 6 bases removed from V and 4 bases from J, the gap between germline ends came to 9 bases. The CDR3 DNA is TGTGCCAGCTCGCGAGACTCCACCGGGGAGCTGTTTTTT. Its protein product is CASSRDSTGELFF.

This clone was picked up a small number of times. The gene calls are TRBV27 and TRBJ1-1; 8 nucleotides line up with TRBD1. From germline, CDR1 is MNHEY and CDR2 SMNVEV (reference sequence). With 5 bases clipped from V and 4 bases from J, the junction kept 3 bases outside the gene matches. This CDR3 spans 13 amino acids. DNA of the CDR3: TGTGCCAGCAGTCTGGACAGGGCCACTGAAGCTTTCTTT. Amino acids: CASSLDRATEAFF.

Comments on this clone: Compared with germline, one end of the junction differs, possibly owing to a read error. This rearrangement joins TRBV7-2 to TRBJ2-3, with D tentatively TRBD1 (5 bases). This CDR3 is 12 amino acids long. Germline CDR1 SGHTA, CDR2 FQGNSA. DNA of the CDR3: TGTGCCAGCAGATTAGGGGAAGATACGCAGTATTTT. It yields the protein CASRLGEDTQYF.

This chain links TRBV28 with TRBJ2-7, with D tentatively TRBD1 or TRBD2 (6 bases each). This CDR3 has 13 amino acids. Deletions cut 5 bases from V and 1 base from J, with 9 bases between. Per the germline V gene, CDR1 is MDHEN and CDR2 is SYDVKM. The CDR3 reads CASSEGGSYEQYF. DNA of the CDR3: TGTGCCAGCAGTGAGGGGGGATCCTACGAGCAGTACTTC.

The chain links TRBV18 to TRBJ1-2, with TRBD1 identical over 9 bases. The CDR3 contains 16 residues. Unmatched junction bases numbered 10, after V lost 3 bases and J lost 5 bases. Germline CDR1 is KGHSH and CDR2 is LQKENI. The CDR3 nucleotides are TGTGCCAGCTCACCGTCTACAGGGGGCATAACTTATGGCTACACCTTC. Translating gives CASSPSTGGITYGYTF.

This clone was seen a few times. The chain has TRBV6-5 and TRBJ1-2, with 9 bases aligning to TRBD1. J was trimmed by 0 bases and V by 6 bases; bases with no gene match: 5. This CDR3 has 15 amino acids. The germline V gene encodes CDR1 MNHEY and CDR2 SVGAGI. The CDR3 region is CASRRTGAPNYGYTF. The CDR3 nucleotides read TGTGCCAGCAGAAGGACAGGGGCCCCTAACTATGGCTACACCTTC.

This chain links TRBV9 with TRBJ2-5; 9 nucleotides align to TRBD1. The CDR3 covers 15 residues. Trimming removed 2 bases from V and 5 bases from J; junction bases left unmatched: 7. The V gene's germline CDR1 is SGDLS and CDR2 YYNGEE. CDR3 loop: CASSVGTGTSETQYF. The CDR3 bases are TGTGCCAGCAGCGTCGGGACAGGGACAAGCGAGACCCAGTACTTC. The full variable domain, its missing parts supplied by reference TRBV9 and TRBJ2-5, is DSGVTQTPKHLITATGQRVTLRCSPRSGDLSVYWYQQSLDQGLQFLIQYYNGEERAKGNILERFSAQQFPDLHSELNLSSLELGDSALYFCASSVGTGTSETQYFGPGTRLLVL.

This clone was seen only once. The rearrangement joins TRBV2 to TRBJ2-1, with D maybe TRBD2 (6 bases). V was trimmed by 6 bases and J by 7 bases, leaving 13 bases between them. CDR1 and CDR2 (germline): SNHLY, FYNNEI. The CDR3 consists of 13 residues. The CDR3 DNA reads TGTGCCAGCAGCCTGACTAGACATAATGAGCAGTTCTTC. Amino acid sequence: CASSLTRHNEQFF.

Written as DNA, the CDR3 is TGCGCCAGCAGCTTCCGGACGTTCACATACAATGAGCAGTTCTTC. Its protein is CASSFRTFTYNEQFF. The rearrangement uses TRBV5-1 and TRBJ2-1, with unresolved D. This CDR3 has 15 residues. Between the trimmed V and J ends, which lost 2 bases and 4 bases, there was a span of 13 bases. Per germline, CDR1 SGHRS and CDR2 YFSETQ.

This clone turned up a few times. This sequence joins TRBV28 and TRBJ1-6; D remains unclear. The germline gives CDR1 MDHEN, CDR2 SYDVKM. The ends were cut back, 8 bases at V and 2 bases at J, with 7 bases in the middle. This CDR3 region has 13 residues. The CDR3 DNA is TGTGCCAGCCTACCTACCTATAATTCACCCCTCCACTTT. Encoded protein: CASLPTYNSPLHF.

This chain connects TRBV9 to TRBJ1-1, with unresolved D. The V gene lost 5 bases and the J gene lost 2 bases, with 10 bases spanning the gap. The germline CDR1 and CDR2 sequences are SGDLS and YYNGEE. The CDR3 spans 13 residues. CDR3 amino acids: CASRGQPNTEAFF. The CDR3 DNA reads as TGTGCCAGCAGGGGCCAGCCTAACACTGAAGCTTTCTTT.

This clone was observed a handful of times. This chain links TRBV30 with TRBJ1-1; 8 nucleotides align to TRBD1. Per germline, CDR1 GTSNPN and CDR2 SVGIG (reference sequence). The CDR3 spans 14 residues. The V gene end was trimmed by 2 bases and the J gene end by 5 bases; junction bases not matched to a gene: 7. CDR3 nucleotides: TGTGCCTGGAGTAGGACAGGGAGTTCGACTGAAGCTTTCTTT. Amino acid sequence: CAWSRTGSSTEAFF.

V usage is TRBV6-5 and J usage is TRBJ1-5; no definite D call. Trimming left V 6 bases short and J 0 bases short, with 9 bases between. The CDR3 is made up of 14 amino acids. Germline CDR1 and CDR2: MNHEY and SVGAGI. This CDR3 is CASSATYSNQPQHF. In DNA, the CDR3 is TGTGCCAGCAGCGCGACATATAGCAATCAGCCCCAGCATTTT.

This clone was seen more than once but under ten times. The chain uses TRBV6-5 and TRBJ2-5, with 10 bases aligning to TRBD1. Trimming at V came to 7 bases and at J to 8 bases, leaving 10 bases not matched to a gene. The CDR3 runs to 14 residues. Germline V gives CDR1 MNHEY, CDR2 SVGAGI. The CDR3 nucleotides read TGTGCCAGCACCGAGAGGGACAGGGGAGTAACCCAGTACTTC. Translating it yields CASTERDRGVTQYF.

V usage is TRBV7-2 and J usage is TRBJ2-1; TRBD2 is a possible D gene (5 bases). V lost 1 base, J lost 4 bases, and 8 bases lay in between. Germline V CDR1 and CDR2: SGHTA, FQGNSA. This CDR3 comprises 14 residues. The CDR3 reads CASSLEKRYNEQFF. DNA for the CDR3: TGTGCCAGCAGCTTAGAAAAGCGGTACAATGAGCAGTTCTTC.

The V call is TRBV4-2, the J call TRBJ2-5, with D perhaps given as TRBD1 or TRBD2 (6 bases each). Germline CDR1 reads LGHNA; CDR2 reads YNFKEQ. This CDR3 has 16 amino acids. V lost 1 base and J lost 1, with 13 bases in between. The CDR3 sequence: CASSQVGGGIQETQYF. In nucleotides, the CDR3 is TGTGCCAGCAGCCAAGTAGGAGGGGGGATCCAAGAGACCCAGTACTTC.

As DNA, the CDR3 is TGTGCCAGCAGCCCCCCTGGGCGGGGACCCCAAGAGACCCAGTACTTC. Amino acid sequence: CASSPPGRGPQETQYF. The chain uses TRBV7-6 and TRBJ2-5; possibly TRBD2 for D (6 bases). Trimming removed 5 bases from V and 1 base from J, with 17 bases in between. CDR3 length equals 16 residues. Germline V gene lookup returns CDR1 SGHVS and CDR2 FNYEAQ.

V usage is TRBV5-1 and J usage is TRBJ2-3; 9 positions agree with TRBD2. The CDR3 has 16 residues. The junction had 8 bases not matched to a gene; V was cut back by 2 bases and J by 4 bases. Germline loops: CDR1 SGHRS, CDR2 YFSETQ. CDR3 in DNA: TGCGCCAGCAGCTTCTCCAGTGCGGGGGGGTCAGATACGCAGTATTTT. It yields the protein CASSFSSAGGSDTQYF. The full variable domain, its missing parts supplied by reference TRBV5-1 and TRBJ2-3, is KAGVTQTPRYLIKTRGQQVTLSCSPISGHRSVSWYQQTPGQGLQFLFEYFSETQRNKGNFPGRFSGRQFSNSRSEMNVSTLELGDSALYLCASSFSSAGGSDTQYFGPGTRLTVL.

The CDR3: CASSLGQPNPQHF. CDR3 sequence (DNA): TGTGCCAGCAGCTTAGGGCAGCCGAATCCCCAGCATTTT. This chain uses TRBV7-2 with TRBJ1-5; D not certain. The germline CDR1 and CDR2 sequences are SGHTA and FQGNSA. With 1 base removed from V and 10 bases from J, the gap between germline ends came to 11 bases. The CDR3 sequence is 13 residues long.

V gene TRBV13 combines with J gene TRBJ1-1, with D possibly matching TRBD1 (5 bases). The CDR3 is 17 residues long. Germline assignment: CDR1 PRHDT and CDR2 FYEKMQ (reference sequence). Trimming shortened V by 5 bases and J by 0 bases, and 19 bases separated the two germline ends. The CDR3 sequence: CASSPLLQARMNTEAFF. DNA of the CDR3: TGTGCCAGCAGCCCCTTGTTACAGGCCAGAATGAACACTGAAGCTTTCTTT.

This clone has a handful of counts. The chain joins TRBV28 to TRBJ1-5; D is undetermined. Trimming pared 2 bases from V and 8 bases from J, leaving 10 bases between. Germline CDR1 is MDHEN and CDR2 is SYDVKM. The CDR3 has 13 residues. The CDR3 nucleotides are TGTGCCAGCAGTTTAGGCCGGATGAAGCCCCAGCATTTT. Encoded protein: CASSLGRMKPQHF.

CDR3 residues: CSVESGTYGYTF. The CDR3 DNA reads as TGCAGCGTTGAATCAGGGACCTATGGCTACACCTTC. The rearrangement uses TRBV29-1 and TRBJ1-2; perhaps TRBD1 as D (5 bases). The V gene's germline CDR1 is SQVTM and CDR2 ANQGSEA. The V end was cut by 2 bases, the J end by 4 bases, with 8 bases between. The CDR3 totals 12 residues.

This CDR3 is CASKTYTGRGYEQYF. The DNA for the CDR3 is TGTGCCAGTAAGACCTACACAGGTAGGGGATACGAGCAGTACTTC. The chain couples TRBV2 to TRBJ2-7, with TRBD1 as a possible D gene (5 bases). The V gene's germline CDR1 is SNHLY and CDR2 FYNNEI. V lost 9 bases to trimming and J lost 4 bases, with 22 bases between them. The CDR3 has 15 residues.